Below, 26 T cell receptor beta chains from the same sample are listed, as sequenced in a study of cytomegalovirus exposure and HLA in healthy donors. The PCR made use of 60 Vbeta and 13 Jbeta primers. Using immunoSEQ multiplex PCR, the repertoire was profiled, and TCRdb retains in-frame clones only, with some absent. Of some 180,000 clones listed, over 65% are singletons. The sample taken for sequencing was PBMCs. These receptors all come from a man aged 18 to 29 in good health and CMV-seronegative.

The V call is TRBV27, the J call TRBJ1-6; 12 nucleotides line up with TRBD1. The CDR3 runs 15 residues. Germline CDR1 and CDR2: MNHEY and SMNVEV (reference sequence). J was trimmed by 9 bases and V by 5 bases; bases with no gene match: 5. The CDR3 is CASSAPGQGASPLHF. The CDR3, as DNA: TGTGCCAGCAGTGCCCCGGGACAGGGGGCTTCACCCCTCCACTTT.

This clone was recorded a few times. The chain is built from TRBV6-6 and TRBJ1-2; D might be TRBD1 (5 bases). Deletions cut 5 bases from V and 2 bases from J, with 15 bases between. The CDR3 has 15 residues. Germline V CDR1 and CDR2: MNHNY, SVGAGI (reference sequence). The DNA for the CDR3 is TGTGCCAGCAGTAGCCTCAGTCGGGGGAACTATGGCTACACCTTC. Amino acid sequence: CASSSLSRGNYGYTF.

This chain uses TRBV30 with TRBJ2-1, with 7 bases lining up with TRBD1. V lost 3 bases to trimming and J lost 7 bases; unmatched junction nucleotides: 9. The CDR3 has 14 amino acids. Germline V gene lookup returns CDR1 GTSNPN and CDR2 SVGIG (reference sequence). This CDR3 reads CAWRVRGGRNEQFF. The CDR3 bases are TGTGCCTGGAGGGTTAGAGGGGGCCGTAATGAGCAGTTCTTC.

Remarks on this clone: Other DNA sequences of this sample code for an identical CDR3. This rearrangement joins TRBV18 to TRBJ2-7, with 8 bases aligning to TRBD1. V was pared by 3 bases and J by 4 bases, with 2 bases of the junction left unmatched. Germline loops: CDR1 KGHSH, CDR2 LQKENI. The CDR3 totals 13 residues. The CDR3 sequence is CASSPGTGYEQYF. CDR3 bases: TGTGCCAGCTCACCCGGGACAGGATACGAGCAGTACTTC.

The J gene is TRBJ2-3, the V gene TRBV10-3; TRBD2 matches at 11 bases. V lost 2 bases and J lost 1; bases outside the gene matches: 2. Looked up from germline, CDR1 is ENHRY and CDR2 is SYGVKD. This CDR3 comprises 16 residues. In nucleotides, the CDR3 is TGTGCCATCAGTGAGCCGGGACTAGCGGGCACAGATACGCAGTATTTT. It specifies CAISEPGLAGTDTQYF.

The V gene is TRBV14, the J gene TRBJ1-6; D gene ambiguous. The V and J ends lost 2 bases and 7 bases respectively, with 9 bases between them. The CDR3 loop spans 14 amino acids. Germline V gives CDR1 SGHDN, CDR2 FVKESK. The CDR3 sequence is CASSQPIQNSPLHF. The CDR3 DNA reads as TGTGCCAGCAGCCAACCTATACAGAATTCACCCCTCCACTTT. Variable domain in full (rest from reference TRBV14 and TRBJ1-6): EAGVTQFPSHSVIEKGQTVTLRCDPISGHDNLYWYRRVMGKEIKFLLHFVKESKQDESGMPNNRFLAERTGGTYSTLKVQPAELEDSGVYFCASSQPIQNSPLHFGNGTRLTVT.

This chain connects TRBV6-5 to TRBJ1-2; possibly TRBD1 for D (5 bases). Germline CDR1 MNHEY, CDR2 SVGAGI. The CDR3 has 15 residues. V was cut by 0 bases and J by 6 bases, with 14 bases left in between. The CDR3 region is CASSYSVVAGNGYTF. The CDR3 nucleotides read TGTGCCAGCAGTTACTCGGTGGTCGCAGGGAATGGCTACACCTTC.

The rearrangement joins TRBV7-9 to TRBJ2-3; 11 bases align to TRBD1. V lost 5 bases, J lost 9 bases, and 4 bases stayed unmatched. The CDR3 loop spans 13 amino acids. Per the germline V gene, CDR1 is SEHNR and CDR2 is FQNEAQ (reference sequence). Here the CDR3 reads CASSPRDRGTQYF. CDR3 coding DNA: TGTGCCAGCAGCCCCCGGGACAGGGGGACGCAGTATTTT.

J is TRBJ2-3 and V is TRBV6-5, with 8 bases aligning to TRBD2. Unmatched junction bases numbered 4, after V lost 4 bases and J lost 7 bases. Germline CDR1 and CDR2: MNHEY and SVGAGI. The CDR3 length is 13 residues. CDR3 in amino acids: CASSLTSVYTQYF. CDR3 bases: TGTGCCAGCAGTTTGACTAGCGTATATACGCAGTATTTT.

J is TRBJ1-6 and V is TRBV2; 7 nucleotides match TRBD1. The CDR3 is 15 amino acids. The germline V gene encodes CDR1 SNHLY and CDR2 FYNNEI. V lost 4 bases to trimming and J lost 6 bases; unmatched junction nucleotides: 6. The DNA for the CDR3 is TGTGCCAGCAGTGTTTACGGGACAGCTAATTCACCCCTCCACTTT. It encodes CASSVYGTANSPLHF.

In its sample, this clone was seen a few times. The chain employs TRBV20-1 and TRBJ1-1; TRBD1 might be the D (5 bases). Germline-derived CDR1 and CDR2 are DFQATT and SNEGSKA (reference sequence). V lost 5 bases and J 8 bases, leaving 12 bases between the germline ends. The CDR3 contains 11 residues. The CDR3 DNA sequence: TGCAGTGCTTCTGCAGGGCCAGAAGCTTTCTTT. Amino acid sequence: CSASAGPEAFF.

The chain uses TRBV30 and TRBJ2-1; TRBD2 is a possible D gene (6 bases). The ends were cut back, 5 bases at V and 6 bases at J, with 8 bases in the middle. In germline, CDR1 is GTSNPN, CDR2 SVGIG (reference sequence). The CDR3 consists of 11 residues. The CDR3, as DNA: TGTGCCTGGGGGACTGCCAATGAGCAGTTCTTC. Its protein is CAWGTANEQFF.

V and J are TRBV5-6 and TRBJ2-2; D unresolved. The CDR3 length is 14 residues. CDR1 is SGHDT, CDR2 YYEEEE, per germline. V lost 4 bases and J 2 bases, leaving 9 bases between the germline ends. The CDR3 DNA reads TGTGCCAGCAGCCCCGTAATAAACACCGGGGAGCTGTTTTTT. Translating gives CASSPVINTGELFF.

The chain uses TRBV9 and TRBJ2-5; possibly TRBD1 for D (5 bases). The CDR3 contains 13 residues. The V end lost 4 bases, the J end lost 5 bases, and 12 bases lay between the germline ends. Germline CDR1 reads SGDLS; CDR2 reads YYNGEE. CDR3 sequence: CASSPGQFETQYF. The CDR3 region has the DNA TGTGCCAGCAGCCCAGGACAATTTGAGACCCAGTACTTC.

This clone was seen once. The genes are TRBV7-2 and TRBJ2-3, with D uncertain. Germline V gene data show CDR1 as SGHTA and CDR2 as FQGNSA. Trimming left V 4 bases short and J 2 bases short, with 4 bases between. CDR3 length equals 12 residues. The CDR3 sequence is CASSSLTDTQYF. The CDR3 DNA follows: TGTGCCAGCAGCTCCCTCACAGATACGCAGTATTTT.

J is TRBJ1-1 and V is TRBV5-4; D is possibly TRBD1 (6 bases). V was cut by 4 bases and J by 1 base, with 17 bases left in between. The germline CDR1 and CDR2 sequences are SGHNT and YYREEE (reference sequence). The CDR3 totals 16 residues. The CDR3 here is CASSSAPGQGNTEAFF. Written as DNA, the CDR3 is TGTGCCAGCAGCAGTGCTCCGGGACAAGGGAACACTGAAGCTTTCTTT.

A note on this clone: Additional DNA sequences in this sample encode the identical CDR3. V is TRBV5-1 and J is TRBJ1-5, with 10 bases identical to TRBD1. The V and J ends lost 4 bases and 4 bases, in that order; junction bases with no gene match: 2. Per the germline V gene, CDR1 is SGHRS and CDR2 is YFSETQ. The CDR3 is 14 amino acids. CDR3 residues: CASSPGQGNQPQHF. The CDR3 bases are TGCGCCAGCAGCCCGGGACAGGGGAATCAGCCCCAGCATTTT.

The chain couples TRBV5-5 to TRBJ2-7, with D unresolved. This CDR3 is 14 amino acids long. V lost 1 base and J 0 bases, leaving 8 bases between the germline ends. Per the germline V gene, CDR1 is SGHKS and CDR2 is YYEKEE (reference sequence). The CDR3 DNA sequence: TGTGCCAGCAGCTTGTTGGGCCACTCCTACGAGCAGTACTTC. Translation gives CASSLLGHSYEQYF.

This chain connects TRBV7-9 to TRBJ1-2; 7 nucleotides agree with TRBD1. The CDR3 consists of 13 residues. Germline V gene data show CDR1 as SEHNR and CDR2 as FQNEAQ (reference sequence). The J segment lost 3 bases and the V segment lost 10 bases, leaving 8 bases of the junction unmatched. As DNA, the CDR3 is TGTGCCACCGCGCAGGGGGGATACTATGGCTACACCTTC. It specifies CATAQGGYYGYTF.

V gene TRBV30 combines with J gene TRBJ1-2; D possibly corresponds to TRBD1 (5 bases). This CDR3 is 12 amino acids long. Trimming took off 1 base at V and 8 bases at J, with 11 bases between the two ends. Germline V gene sequence: CDR1 GTSNPN, CDR2 SVGIG (reference sequence). The CDR3 DNA reads TGTGCCTGGAGTGGCCAGGGTATGGGCTACACCTTC. Translating gives CAWSGQGMGYTF.

V is TRBV6-5 and J is TRBJ1-5; 11 bases map to TRBD1. Looked up from germline, CDR1 is MNHEY and CDR2 is SVGAGI. The V and J ends lost 6 bases and 7 bases, in that order; junction bases with no gene match: 5. The length of the CDR3 is 14 residues. The CDR3: CASSSGQGDQPQHF. Here the CDR3 DNA reads TGTGCCAGCAGCTCGGGACAGGGGGACCAGCCCCAGCATTTT.

This clone came up once. This chain joins TRBV5-4 and TRBJ2-5, with D possibly being TRBD1 (6 bases). CDR1 is SGHNT and CDR2 is YYREEE in the germline V gene (reference sequence). The CDR3 is 13 amino acids. V was shortened by 9 bases and J by 1 base, with 13 bases between the two germline ends. CDR3 sequence reads: CATRTDTQETQYF. The CDR3 DNA reads as TGTGCCACTCGGACAGATACCCAAGAGACCCAGTACTTC.

The chain is built from TRBV6-5 and TRBJ2-7; 7 nucleotides agree with TRBD2. The CDR3 length is 11 residues. Germline assignment: CDR1 MNHEY and CDR2 SVGAGI. CDR3 bases: TGTGCTACCGGGGGGAATTACGAGCAGTACTTC. This encodes CATGGNYEQYF.

The chain couples TRBV6-5 to TRBJ1-6; 7 nucleotides match TRBD1. Germline V gives CDR1 MNHEY, CDR2 SVGAGI. The CDR3 contains 13 residues. V shed 6 bases, J shed 10 bases, and the junction held 6 bases outside the gene matches. The CDR3 nucleotides are TGTGCCAGCAGGCCACAGGGGAGGTCACCCCTCCACTTT. The encoded protein is CASRPQGRSPLHF.

The V call is TRBV13, the J call TRBJ1-2, with TRBD1 identical over 7 bases. V shed 5 bases and J 8 bases; nucleotides not matched to a gene: 5. The CDR3 is 12 residues long. Germline CDR1 PRHDT, CDR2 FYEKMQ (reference sequence). As DNA, the CDR3 is TGTGCCAGCAGCCTGACAGGGTCCGGCTACACCTTC. Its protein product is CASSLTGSGYTF.

This chain's CDR3 is CASSETGLRSKSSYNSPLHF. The CDR3 bases are TGCGCCAGCAGTGAGACAGGGCTACGTTCAAAAAGCTCCTATAATTCACCCCTCCACTTT. The chain couples TRBV10-1 to TRBJ1-6, with D possibly TRBD1 on 6 matching bases. The CDR3 runs to 20 residues. V shed 2 bases and J shed 0 bases, with 20 bases lying between them. Germline lookup yields CDR1 WNHNN and CDR2 SYGVQD (reference sequence).